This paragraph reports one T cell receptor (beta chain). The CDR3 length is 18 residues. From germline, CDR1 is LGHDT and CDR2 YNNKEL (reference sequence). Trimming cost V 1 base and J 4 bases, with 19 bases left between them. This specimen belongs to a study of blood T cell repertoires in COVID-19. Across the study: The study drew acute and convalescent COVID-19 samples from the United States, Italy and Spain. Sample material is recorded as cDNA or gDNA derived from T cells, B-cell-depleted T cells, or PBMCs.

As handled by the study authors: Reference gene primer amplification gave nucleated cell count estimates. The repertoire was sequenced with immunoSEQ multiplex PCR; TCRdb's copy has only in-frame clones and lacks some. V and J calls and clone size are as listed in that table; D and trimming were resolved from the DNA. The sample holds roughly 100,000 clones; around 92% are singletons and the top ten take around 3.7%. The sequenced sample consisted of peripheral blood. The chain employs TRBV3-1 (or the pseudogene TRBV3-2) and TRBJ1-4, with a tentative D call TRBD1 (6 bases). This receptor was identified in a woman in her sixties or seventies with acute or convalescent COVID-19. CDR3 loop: CASSQGAGATQNNEKLFF. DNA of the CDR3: TGTGCCAGCAGCCAAGGAGCAGGGGCCACTCAGAATAATGAAAAACTGTTTTTT.